Following are 9 T cell receptor beta chains from one sample sequenced in a study of metastatic and nonmetastatic thyroid tumors. TCRdb re-called the PCR reads with MiXCR. Here the sample spans 25,000 to 35,000 clones, around 15% being singletons. Treatment of any kind had been given to no patient before thyroid surgery. The sequenced sample consisted of blood. These receptor sequences come from a female donor with papillary thyroid cancer or a benign thyroid nodule (not recorded which). Some clones in this sample may be carry-over from other donors' samples.

This clone was seen at least ten times. CDR3 sequence: CSGSQRPRQETQYF. The CDR3, as DNA: TGCAGCGGTTCACAGCGGCCAAGACAAGAGACCCAGTACTTC. The chain couples TRBV29-1 to TRBJ2-5, with a weak D call TRBD2 (5 bases). V lost 7 bases to trimming and J lost 2 bases, with 17 bases between them. Germline CDR1 and CDR2: SQVTM and ANQGSEA. The CDR3 is 14 amino acids.

This chain links TRBV4-3 with TRBJ2-1; D tentatively fits TRBD1 or TRBD2 (5 bases each). The length of the CDR3 is 17 residues. Germline V lookup: CDR1 LGHNA, CDR2 YSLEER. Trimming stripped 2 bases from V and 0 bases from J, with 14 bases between. This CDR3 is CASSQNRVRGSYNEQFF. The CDR3 DNA is TGCGCCAGCAGCCAAAACCGAGTGAGGGGCTCCTACAATGAGCAGTTCTTC.

This clone was observed a few times. The rearrangement links TRBV28 to TRBJ1-2; tentatively, D is TRBD1 (6 bases). Trimming took off 8 bases at V and 2 bases at J, with 6 bases between the two ends. Germline values: CDR1 MDHEN, CDR2 SYDVKM. The CDR3 sequence is 11 residues long. In DNA form, the CDR3 reads TGTGCCAGCGGACAGAACTATGGCTACACCTTC. It is translated as CASGQNYGYTF.

This clone has ten or more counts. This chain uses TRBV18 with TRBJ2-7; no definite D call. CDR3 length: 14 residues. Per germline, CDR1 KGHSH and CDR2 LQKENI. V lost 3 bases, J lost 6 bases, and 15 bases lay in between. The CDR3 loop is CASSPSSARFEQYF. The CDR3 DNA is TGTGCCAGCTCACCTAGTTCAGCTCGGTTCGAGCAGTACTTC.

This clone was picked up many times. J is TRBJ1-6 and V is TRBV30; D gene uncertain. The CDR3 covers 14 residues. The germline gives CDR1 GTSNPN, CDR2 SVGIG (reference sequence). V lost 0 bases to trimming and J lost 7 bases, with 10 bases between them. CDR3 protein: CAWSVGRQNSPLHF. The CDR3, as DNA: TGTGCCTGGAGTGTAGGCCGGCAAAATTCACCCCTCCACTTT.

This clone was picked up many times. This sequence joins TRBV5-1 and TRBJ2-1, with TRBD2 matching 12 bases. Germline V gene lookup returns CDR1 SGHRS and CDR2 YFSETQ. The trim removed 4 bases at V and 6 bases at J, leaving 8 bases unmatched. The CDR3 covers 16 residues. CDR3 in amino acids: CASSNGLAGRVNEQFF. The DNA for the CDR3 is TGCGCCAGCAGCAACGGACTAGCGGGACGGGTCAATGAGCAGTTCTTC.

About this clone itself: A much larger clone lies a single base off, so this may be a read error. In the same sample, other DNA sequences code for this CDR3. This rearrangement joins TRBV19 to TRBJ2-5, with D possibly matching TRBD2 (5 bases). This CDR3 has 11 residues. Germline assignment: CDR1 LNHDA and CDR2 SQIVND (reference sequence). The CDR3 region is CASRSGETQYF. The CDR3 DNA reads as TGTGCCAGTAGATCCGGGGAGACACAGTACTTC.

This clone was detected many times. CDR3 in amino acids: CASSPYLMTGGVSNQPQHF. CDR3 DNA sequence: TGTGCCAGCAGCCCATACTTGATGACAGGGGGCGTCAGCAATCAGCCCCAGCATTTT. V usage is TRBV7-8 and J usage is TRBJ1-5; 10 bases are shared with TRBD1. CDR3 length: 19 residues. After removal of 5 bases from V and 1 base from J, the junction contained 14 bases not matched to a gene. From germline, CDR1 is SGHVS and CDR2 FQNEAQ.

This clone was picked up many times. V and J are TRBV5-1 and TRBJ2-5; TRBD2 agrees at 8 bases. Trimming took 4 bases from V and 2 from J; bases not matched to a gene: 10. Germline CDR1 reads SGHRS; CDR2 reads YFSETQ. The CDR3 loop spans 16 amino acids. This CDR3 reads CASSLNPTSGQETQYF. The CDR3 DNA reads as TGCGCCAGCAGCCTCAACCCAACTAGCGGACAAGAGACCCAGTACTTC. Full variable domain (missing parts from reference TRBV5-1 and TRBJ2-5): KAGVTQTPRYLIKTRGQQVTLSCSPISGHRSVSWYQQTPGQGLQFLFEYFSETQRNKGNFPGRFSGRQFSNSRSEMNVSTLELGDSALYLCASSLNPTSGQETQYFGPGTRLLVL.